One sample yielded the 4 T cell receptor beta chains listed below, sequenced in a study of CXCR3-negative and CXCR3-positive naive CD8 T cells. These receptors are not linked to any known antigen. 5' RACE with UMI labels generated the TRB cDNA libraries. TCRdb re-called the 5' RACE reads and shows each CDR3 protein once, DNA omitted. The repertoire table contains about 98,000 distinct CDR3 sequences. Study results and limitations: CXCR3-expressing naive cells carried TRB CDR3s more hydrophobic than those of CXCR3-negative naive cells.

The sample was naive CXCR3+ CD8+ T cells from blood. As to subset: CD45RO-CCR7+CD27+CD95- naive CD8+ T cells expressing CXCR3 (TNR3+). The receptors stem from a human donor in good health. Some clones in this sample may be carry-over from other donors' samples.

This rearrangement joins TRBV9 to TRBJ1-3. This CDR3 comprises 15 residues. CDR1 SGDLS and CDR2 YYNGEE come from the germline V gene. The CDR3 sequence is CASSVENLSGNTIYF.

The chain employs TRBV2 and TRBJ2-7; TCRdb's D call of TRBD2 is untestable without DNA. Germline V CDR1 and CDR2: SNHLY, FYNNEI. This CDR3 contains 18 residues. CDR3 sequence reads: CASSEPFSNGGEVGEQYF.

CDR3 amino acids: CASSSGTAGRSYNEQFF. The rearrangement joins TRBV5-1 to TRBJ2-1. The length of the CDR3 is 17 residues. Per germline, CDR1 SGHRS and CDR2 YFSETQ. Variable domain in full (rest from reference TRBV5-1 and TRBJ2-1): KAGVTQTPRYLIKTRGQQVTLSCSPISGHRSVSWYQQTPGQGLQFLFEYFSETQRNKGNFPGRFSGRQFSNSRSEMNVSTLELGDSALYLCASSSGTAGRSYNEQFFGPGTRLTVL.

The chain is built from TRBV28 and TRBJ2-7; TCRdb's D gene call, TRBD1, goes unchecked for lack of DNA. Germline V lookup: CDR1 MDHEN, CDR2 SYDVKM. This CDR3 is 15 amino acids long. CDR3 region: CASSLGQGVPYEQYF.